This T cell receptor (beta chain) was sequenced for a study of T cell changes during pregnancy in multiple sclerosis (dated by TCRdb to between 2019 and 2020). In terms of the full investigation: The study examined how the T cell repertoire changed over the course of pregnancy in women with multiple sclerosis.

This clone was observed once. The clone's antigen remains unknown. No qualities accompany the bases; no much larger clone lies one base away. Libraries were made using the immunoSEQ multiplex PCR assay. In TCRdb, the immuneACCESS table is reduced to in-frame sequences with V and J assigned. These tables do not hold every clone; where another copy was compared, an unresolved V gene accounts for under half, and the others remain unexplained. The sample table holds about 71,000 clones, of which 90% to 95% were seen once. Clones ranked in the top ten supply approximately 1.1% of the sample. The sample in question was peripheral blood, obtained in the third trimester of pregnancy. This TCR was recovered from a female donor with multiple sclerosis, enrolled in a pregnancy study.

Here is the DNA: TGTGCCAGTTCGGGACTAGCGGGAGAAGAGCAGTACTTC. Its product reads: CASSGLAGEEQYF. The chain employs TRBV19 and TRBJ2-7; TRBD2 matches 14 bases in the middle. The germline V gene (reference sequence) yields LNHDA for CDR1 and SQIVND for CDR2. Trimming takes 8 bases off V and 7 bases off J; junction bases not matched to a gene: 4. The cysteine opens and the phenylalanine closes a CDR3 of 13 amino acids. The entry retains the CDR3 DNA only, 39 bases that are in frame from base 1.